This TCR beta chain was identified in a study of HIV-infected patients and healthy controls. Germline assignment: CDR1 GTSNPN and CDR2 SVGIG (reference sequence). The CDR3 is made up of 14 amino acids. V was shortened by 1 base and J by 2 bases, with 10 bases between the two germline ends. In this sample, this clonotype turned up many times. Reverse transcription used about 500 ng RNA and constant-region primers for alpha and beta. Each of the alpha and beta chains got its own library through chain-specific third strand synthesis with indices. TCRdb fed the 5' RACE reads into MiXCR, producing one record per CDR3 protein. This sample has roughly 20,000 distinct CDR3 sequences, with 10% found just once. No cell fractionation was done, so the repertoire covers all unsorted peripheral blood T cells.

The chain couples TRBV30 to TRBJ2-3; D unclear. The receptor's source is an adult in good health. The sample was blood. DNA of the CDR3: TGTGCCTGGAGTGGGACCTACATCACAGATACGCAGTATTTT. Its translation is CAWSGTYITDTQYF. The full variable domain, in which reference TRBV30 and TRBJ2-3 provide the parts outside the CDR3, is SQTIHQWPATLVQPVGSPLSLECTVEGTSNPNLYWYRQAAGRGLQLLFYSVGIGQISSEVPQNLSASRPQDRQFILSSKKLLLSDSGFYLCAWSGTYITDTQYFGPGTRLTVL.